Sequencing of this T cell receptor (beta chain) was carried out in a study of neoadjuvant anti-PD-1 for oral cavity cancer. Assay: immunoSEQ multiplex PCR; the TCRdb copy retains only in-frame clones and omits some. The sample includes approximately 72,000 clones, about 86% of them seen just once. CDR1 and CDR2 from the germline V gene are SQVTM and ANQGSEA. V was pared by 7 bases and J by 4 bases, with 3 bases of the junction left unmatched. The CDR3 sequence is 13 residues long. The chain combines TRBV29-1 with TRBJ1-5; 11 bases agree with TRBD1. This clonotype originated in a person aged 35-79 years with oral cavity squamous cell carcinoma. This sample comprised PBMCs, obtained before nivolumab (anti-PD-1) treatment. The CDR3 nucleotides are TGCAGCGCCGGGACAGGGGGTAATCAGCCCCAGCATTTT. It codes for CSAGTGGNQPQHF.